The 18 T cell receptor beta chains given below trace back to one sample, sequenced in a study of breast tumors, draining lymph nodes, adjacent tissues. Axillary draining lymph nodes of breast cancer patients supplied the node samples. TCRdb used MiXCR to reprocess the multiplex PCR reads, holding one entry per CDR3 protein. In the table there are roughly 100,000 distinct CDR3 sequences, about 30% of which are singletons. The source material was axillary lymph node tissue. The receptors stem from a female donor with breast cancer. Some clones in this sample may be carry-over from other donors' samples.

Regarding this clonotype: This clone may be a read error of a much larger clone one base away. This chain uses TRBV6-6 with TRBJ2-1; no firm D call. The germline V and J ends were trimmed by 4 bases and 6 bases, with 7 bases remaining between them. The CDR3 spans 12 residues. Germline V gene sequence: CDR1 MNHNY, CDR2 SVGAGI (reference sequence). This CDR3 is CASSCTGNEQFF. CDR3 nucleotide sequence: TGTGCCAGCAGTTGTACGGGCAATGAGCAGTTCTTC.

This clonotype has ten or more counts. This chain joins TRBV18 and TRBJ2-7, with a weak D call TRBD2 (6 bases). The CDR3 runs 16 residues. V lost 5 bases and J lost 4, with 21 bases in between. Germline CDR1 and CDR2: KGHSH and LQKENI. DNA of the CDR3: TGTGCCAGCTCATCTATTACGGCTAGCGAGAAATACGAGCAGTACTTC. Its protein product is CASSSITASEKYEQYF.

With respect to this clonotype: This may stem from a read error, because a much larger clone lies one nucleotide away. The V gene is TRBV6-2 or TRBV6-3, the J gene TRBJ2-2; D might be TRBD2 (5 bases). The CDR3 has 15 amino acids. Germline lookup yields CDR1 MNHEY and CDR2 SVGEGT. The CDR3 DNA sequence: TGTGCCAGCAGTTACCGTCTCAGTGACACCGGGGAGCTGTCTTTT. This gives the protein CASSYRLSDTGELSF.

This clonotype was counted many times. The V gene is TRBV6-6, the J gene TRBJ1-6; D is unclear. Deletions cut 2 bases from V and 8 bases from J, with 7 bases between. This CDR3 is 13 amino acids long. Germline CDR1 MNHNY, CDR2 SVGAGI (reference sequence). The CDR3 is CASSYDRDSPLHF. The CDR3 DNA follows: TGTGCCAGCAGTTACGACCGGGATTCACCCCTCCACTTT.

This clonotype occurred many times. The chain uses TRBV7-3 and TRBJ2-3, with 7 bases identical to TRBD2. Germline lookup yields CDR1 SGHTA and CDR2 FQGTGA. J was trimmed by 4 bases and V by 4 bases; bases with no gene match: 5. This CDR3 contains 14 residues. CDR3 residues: CASSWTGGSDTQYF. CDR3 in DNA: TGTGCCAGCAGCTGGACGGGAGGCTCAGATACGCAGTATTTT.

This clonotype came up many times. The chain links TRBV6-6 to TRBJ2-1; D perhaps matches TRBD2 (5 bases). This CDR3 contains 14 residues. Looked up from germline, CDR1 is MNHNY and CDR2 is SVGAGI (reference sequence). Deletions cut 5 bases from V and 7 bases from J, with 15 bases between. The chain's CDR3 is CASSHVAGRNEQFF. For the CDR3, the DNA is TGTGCCAGCAGTCACGTGGCGGGTCGAAATGAGCAGTTCTTC.

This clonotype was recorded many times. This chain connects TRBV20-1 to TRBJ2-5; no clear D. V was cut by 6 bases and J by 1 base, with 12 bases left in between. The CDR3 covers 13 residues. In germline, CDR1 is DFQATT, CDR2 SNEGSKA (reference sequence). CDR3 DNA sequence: TGCAGTGCCCCCCCTGGAAGCCAAGAGACCCAGTACTTC. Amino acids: CSAPPGSQETQYF.

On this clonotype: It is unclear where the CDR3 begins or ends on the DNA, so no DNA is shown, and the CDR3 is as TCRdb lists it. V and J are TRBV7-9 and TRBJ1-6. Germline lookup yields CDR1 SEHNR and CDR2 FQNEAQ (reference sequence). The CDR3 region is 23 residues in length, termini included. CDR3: CASSIYLCSVESSAAINGSPLHF.

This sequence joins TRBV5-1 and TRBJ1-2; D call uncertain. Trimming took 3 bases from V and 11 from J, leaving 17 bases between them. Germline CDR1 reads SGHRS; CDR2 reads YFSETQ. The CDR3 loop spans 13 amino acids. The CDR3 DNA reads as TGCGCCAGCAGCTCGGCAGTGAGAGGTGGTTACACCTTC. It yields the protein CASSSAVRGGYTF. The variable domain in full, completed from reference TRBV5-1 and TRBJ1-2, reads KAGVTQTPRYLIKTRGQQVTLSCSPISGHRSVSWYQQTPGQGLQFLFEYFSETQRNKGNFPGRFSGRQFSNSRSEMNVSTLELGDSALYLCASSSAVRGGYTFGSGTRLTVV.

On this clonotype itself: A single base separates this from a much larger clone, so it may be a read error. The CDR3 sequence: CAGSDSGGGSKNIQYF. The CDR3 coding sequence is TGTGCCGGCAGTGACTCTGGCGGGGGATCCAAAAACATTCAGTACTTC. The V gene is TRBV6-4, the J gene TRBJ2-4; the match to TRBD2 covers 7 bases. The CDR3 is 16 residues long. Germline V lookup: CDR1 MRHNA, CDR2 SNTAGT.

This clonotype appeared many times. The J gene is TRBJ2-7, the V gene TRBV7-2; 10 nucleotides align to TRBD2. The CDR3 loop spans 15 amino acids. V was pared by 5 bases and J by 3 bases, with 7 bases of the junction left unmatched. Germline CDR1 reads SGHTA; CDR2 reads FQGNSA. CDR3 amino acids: CASSLRTSGLYEQYF. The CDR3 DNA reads TGTGCCAGCAGCCTCCGGACTAGCGGACTCTACGAGCAGTACTTC.

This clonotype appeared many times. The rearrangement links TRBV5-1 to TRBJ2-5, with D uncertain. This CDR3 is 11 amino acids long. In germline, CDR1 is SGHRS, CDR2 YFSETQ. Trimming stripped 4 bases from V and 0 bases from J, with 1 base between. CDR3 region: CASSDQETQYF. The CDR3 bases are TGCGCCAGCAGCGACCAAGAGACCCAGTACTTC.

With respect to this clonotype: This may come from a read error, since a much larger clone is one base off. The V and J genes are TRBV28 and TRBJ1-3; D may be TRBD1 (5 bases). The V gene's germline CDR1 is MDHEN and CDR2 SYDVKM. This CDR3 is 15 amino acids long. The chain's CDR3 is CASSFRGALGSTIYF. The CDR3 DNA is TGTGCCAGCAGTTTCCGAGGGGCGCTGGGAAGCACCATATATTTT.

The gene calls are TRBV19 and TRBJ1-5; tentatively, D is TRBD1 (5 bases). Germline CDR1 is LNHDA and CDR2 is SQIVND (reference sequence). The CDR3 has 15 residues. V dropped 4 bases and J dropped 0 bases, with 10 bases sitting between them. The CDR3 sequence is CASSKGPNSNQPQHF. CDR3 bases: TGTGCCAGTAGTAAGGGGCCTAATAGCAATCAGCCCCAGCATTTT.

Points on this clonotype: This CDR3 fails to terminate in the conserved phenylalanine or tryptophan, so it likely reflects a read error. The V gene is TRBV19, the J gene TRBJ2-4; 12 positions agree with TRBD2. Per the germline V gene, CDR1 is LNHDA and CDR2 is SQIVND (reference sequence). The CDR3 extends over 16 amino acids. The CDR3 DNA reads TGTGCCTGTAGTATGAAGGCTAGCGGGAGGGTCGGCATTCAGTACTCC. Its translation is CACSMKASGRVGIQYS.

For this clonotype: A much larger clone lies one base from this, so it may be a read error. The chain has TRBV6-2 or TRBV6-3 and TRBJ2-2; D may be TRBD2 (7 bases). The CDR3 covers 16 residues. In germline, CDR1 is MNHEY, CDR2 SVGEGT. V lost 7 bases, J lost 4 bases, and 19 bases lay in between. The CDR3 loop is CASTHFRGGRTGELFF. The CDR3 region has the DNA TGTGCCAGCACTCATTTCCGCGGGGGCCGCACCGGGGAGCTGTTTTTT.

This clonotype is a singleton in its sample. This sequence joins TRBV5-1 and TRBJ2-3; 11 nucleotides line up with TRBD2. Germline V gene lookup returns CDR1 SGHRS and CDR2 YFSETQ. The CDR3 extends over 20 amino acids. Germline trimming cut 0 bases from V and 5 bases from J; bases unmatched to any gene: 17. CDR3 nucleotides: TGCGCCAGCAGCTTGGGCGGGGGCGCGGGTTCCGGGACTAGCGGAGATACGCAGTATTTT. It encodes CASSLGGGAGSGTSGDTQYF.

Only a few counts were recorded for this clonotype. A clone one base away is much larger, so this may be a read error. The CDR3 DNA is TGTGCCAGCAGCTACGGGACAGCCTCCTATGGCTACACCTTC. Translation gives CASSYGTASYGYTF. The chain employs TRBV5-4 and TRBJ1-2; 7 bases align to TRBD1. V lost 3 bases, J lost 4 bases, and 6 bases stayed unmatched. The length of the CDR3 is 14 residues. The germline CDR1 and CDR2 sequences are SGHNT and YYREEE (reference sequence).